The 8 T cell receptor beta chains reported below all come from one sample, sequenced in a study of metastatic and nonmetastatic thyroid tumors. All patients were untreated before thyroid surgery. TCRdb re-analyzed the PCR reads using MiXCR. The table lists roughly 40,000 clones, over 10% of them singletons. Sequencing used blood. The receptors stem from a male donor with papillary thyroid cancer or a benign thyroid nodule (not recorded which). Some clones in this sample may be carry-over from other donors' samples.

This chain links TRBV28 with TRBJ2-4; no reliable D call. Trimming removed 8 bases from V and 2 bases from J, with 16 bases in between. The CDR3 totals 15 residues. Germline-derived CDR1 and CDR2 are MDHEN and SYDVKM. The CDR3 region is CASESTWWPKNIQYF. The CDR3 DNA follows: TGTGCCAGCGAGTCAACTTGGTGGCCCAAAAACATTCAGTACTTC. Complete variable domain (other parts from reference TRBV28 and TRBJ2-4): DVKVTQSSRYLVKRTGEKVFLECVQDMDHENMFWYRQDPGLGLRLIYFSYDVKMKEKGDIPEGYSVSREKKERFSLILESASTNQTSMYLCASESTWWPKNIQYFGAGTRLSVL.

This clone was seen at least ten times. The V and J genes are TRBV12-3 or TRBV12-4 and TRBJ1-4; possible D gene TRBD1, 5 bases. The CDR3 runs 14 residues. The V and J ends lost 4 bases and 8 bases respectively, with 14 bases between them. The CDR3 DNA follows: TGTGCCAGCAGTTCAAGCGCAGGGAACGAAAAACTGTTTTTT. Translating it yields CASSSSAGNEKLFF.

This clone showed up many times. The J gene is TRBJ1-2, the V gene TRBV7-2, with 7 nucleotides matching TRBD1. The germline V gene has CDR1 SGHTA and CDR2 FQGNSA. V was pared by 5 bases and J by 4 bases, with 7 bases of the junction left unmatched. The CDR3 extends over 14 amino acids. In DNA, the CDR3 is TGTGCCAGCAGCCCCCAGGGGGGTCCCTATGGCTACACCTTC. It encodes CASSPQGGPYGYTF.

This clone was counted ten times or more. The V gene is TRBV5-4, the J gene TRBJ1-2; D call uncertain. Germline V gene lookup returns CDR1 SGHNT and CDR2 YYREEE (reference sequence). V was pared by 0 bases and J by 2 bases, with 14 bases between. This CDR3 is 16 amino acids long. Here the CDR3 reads CASSLAERGSNYGYTF. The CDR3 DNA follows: TGTGCCAGCAGCTTGGCCGAGCGCGGTAGCAACTATGGCTACACCTTC. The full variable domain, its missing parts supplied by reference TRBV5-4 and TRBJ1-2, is ETGVTQSPTHLIKTRGQQVTLRCSSQSGHNTVSWYQQALGQGPQFIFQYYREEENGRGNFPPRFSGLQFPNYSSELNVNALELDDSALYLCASSLAERGSNYGYTFGSGTRLTVV.

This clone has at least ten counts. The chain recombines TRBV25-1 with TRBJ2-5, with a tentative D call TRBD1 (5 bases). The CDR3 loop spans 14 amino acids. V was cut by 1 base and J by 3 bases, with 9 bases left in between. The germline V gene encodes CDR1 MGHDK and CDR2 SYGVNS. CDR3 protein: CASSEFLGEETQYF. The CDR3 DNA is TGTGCCAGCAGTGAATTTTTAGGGGAAGAGACCCAGTACTTC.

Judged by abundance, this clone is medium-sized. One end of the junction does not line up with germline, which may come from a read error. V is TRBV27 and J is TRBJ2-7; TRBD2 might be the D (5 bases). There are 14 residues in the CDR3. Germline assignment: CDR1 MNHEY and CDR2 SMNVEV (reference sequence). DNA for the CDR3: TGTGCCAGCAGTCCTATCGGGCAAGACTACAAGCAGTACTTC. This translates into CASSPIGQDYKQYF.

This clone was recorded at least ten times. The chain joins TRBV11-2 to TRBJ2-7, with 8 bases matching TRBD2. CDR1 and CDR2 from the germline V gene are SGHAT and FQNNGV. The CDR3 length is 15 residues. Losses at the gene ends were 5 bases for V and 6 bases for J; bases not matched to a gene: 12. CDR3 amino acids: CASSLRGGSGSEQYF. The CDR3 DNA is TGTGCCAGCAGCCTCCGAGGAGGGAGCGGGAGCGAGCAGTACTTC.

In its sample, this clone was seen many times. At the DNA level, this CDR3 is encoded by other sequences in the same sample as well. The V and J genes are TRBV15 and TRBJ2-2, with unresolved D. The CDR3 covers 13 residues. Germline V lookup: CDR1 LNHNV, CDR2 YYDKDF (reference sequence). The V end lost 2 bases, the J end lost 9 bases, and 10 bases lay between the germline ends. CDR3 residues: CATSRREDRELFF. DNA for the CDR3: TGTGCCACCAGCAGAAGAGAGGACCGGGAGCTGTTTTTT.